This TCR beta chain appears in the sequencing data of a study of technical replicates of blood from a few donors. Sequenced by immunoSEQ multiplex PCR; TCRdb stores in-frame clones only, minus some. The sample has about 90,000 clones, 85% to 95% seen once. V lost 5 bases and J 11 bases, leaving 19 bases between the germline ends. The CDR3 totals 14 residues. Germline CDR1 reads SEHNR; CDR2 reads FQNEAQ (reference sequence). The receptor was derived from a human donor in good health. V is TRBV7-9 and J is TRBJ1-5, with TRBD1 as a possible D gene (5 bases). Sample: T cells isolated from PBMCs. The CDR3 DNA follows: TGTGCCAGCAGCCCCGGGGGAGGAGACGTGGCCCAGCATTTT. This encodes CASSPGGGDVAQHF. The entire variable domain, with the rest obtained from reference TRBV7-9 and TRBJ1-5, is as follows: DTGVSQNPRHKITKRGQNVTFRCDPISEHNRLYWYRQTLGQGPEFLTYFQNEAQLEKSRLLSDRFSAERPKGSFSTLEIQRTEQGDSAMYLCASSPGGGDVAQHFGDGTRLSIL.